The 15 T cell receptor beta chains listed next were all sequenced from one sample in a study of T-cell memory formation after mild COVID-19. TCRdb called the 5' RACE reads again in MiXCR, with one record for every CDR3 protein. The sample consists of more than 350,000 distinct CDR3 sequences, roughly 15% of them appearing once. Sequenced input: PBMCs or a T cell subset sorted from them (not recorded which). These receptors all stem from a man between 18 and 35 years old who had mild COVID-19 (a few samples of this study predate the infection). Cell type and time point are not known.

This chain links TRBV7-2 with TRBJ2-5, with 11 bases aligning to TRBD2. The CDR3 consists of 16 residues. CDR1 and CDR2 from the germline V gene are SGHTA and FQGNSA. V was pared by 0 bases and J by 5 bases, with 5 bases of the junction left unmatched. CDR3 nucleotides: TGTGCCAGCAGCTTAGCTAGCGGGGGGGCCATGGAGACCCAGTACTTC. Its protein is CASSLASGGAMETQYF.

This chain uses TRBV7-9 with TRBJ2-5; TRBD2 might be the D (5 bases). With 2 bases removed from V and 3 bases from J, the gap between germline ends came to 10 bases. The CDR3 length is 14 residues. CDR1 SEHNR and CDR2 FQNEAQ come from the germline V gene (reference sequence). CDR3 coding DNA: TGTGCCAGCAGCTTACCTAGGCGGGAAGAGACCCAGTACTTC. It yields the protein CASSLPRREETQYF.

This clonotype was detected a few times. V and J are TRBV5-1 and TRBJ1-5; the match to TRBD1 covers 8 bases. Germline V gives CDR1 SGHRS, CDR2 YFSETQ. The CDR3 is 14 residues long. With 4 bases clipped from V and 5 bases from J, the junction kept 5 bases outside the gene matches. The CDR3 bases are TGCGCCAGCAGCAAGACAGGGGTAGATCAGCCCCAGCATTTT. As protein: CASSKTGVDQPQHF.

This clonotype was detected a few times. This chain connects TRBV20-1 to TRBJ1-6; D might be TRBD1 (5 bases). This CDR3 region has 11 residues. The germline V gene encodes CDR1 DFQATT and CDR2 SNEGSKA (reference sequence). The ends were cut back, 3 bases at V and 9 bases at J, with 6 bases in the middle. CDR3 in amino acids: CSARDISPLHF. The DNA for the CDR3 is TGCAGTGCTAGGGACATTTCACCCCTCCACTTT.

This clonotype was detected a few times. V gene TRBV4-3 combines with J gene TRBJ2-3; possible D gene TRBD2, 5 bases. Trimming took off 0 bases at V and 0 bases at J, with 10 bases between the two ends. This CDR3 is 16 amino acids long. The germline V gene encodes CDR1 LGHNA and CDR2 YSLEER. CDR3 sequence (DNA): TGCGCCAGCAGCCAAGAGCCAGACTATAGCACAGATACGCAGTATTTT. Translation gives CASSQEPDYSTDTQYF.

The chain employs TRBV20-1 and TRBJ2-3, with D tentatively TRBD2 (5 bases). V shed 2 bases and J shed 7 bases, with 13 bases lying between them. The germline V gene has CDR1 DFQATT and CDR2 SNEGSKA (reference sequence). This CDR3 region has 13 residues. For the CDR3, the DNA is TGCAGTGCTAGATTCACAACTAGTCATACGCAGTATTTT. Translating it yields CSARFTTSHTQYF.

The V gene is TRBV18, the J gene TRBJ2-3; 7 positions agree with TRBD1. CDR3 length equals 15 residues. Germline V CDR1 and CDR2: KGHSH, LQKENI. Unmatched junction bases numbered 3, after V lost 3 bases and J lost 0 bases. The CDR3 here is CASSPDRVSTDTQYF. The CDR3 DNA sequence: TGTGCCAGCTCACCCGACAGGGTTAGCACAGATACGCAGTATTTT.

The rearrangement links TRBV20-1 to TRBJ2-1; TRBD2 is a possible D gene (7 bases). The germline V and J ends were trimmed by 1 base and 1 base, with 20 bases remaining between them. The length of the CDR3 is 18 residues. Per the germline V gene, CDR1 is DFQATT and CDR2 is SNEGSKA (reference sequence). The CDR3 protein is CSARGRAGGGSSYNEQFF. The CDR3 nucleotides are TGCAGTGCTAGAGGCAGGGCGGGCGGGGGCTCTTCCTACAATGAGCAGTTCTTC.

The gene calls are TRBV30 and TRBJ2-1, with TRBD2 identical over 10 bases. The CDR3 runs to 14 residues. CDR1 and CDR2 (germline): GTSNPN, SVGIG (reference sequence). The trim removed 1 base at V and 6 bases at J, leaving 3 bases unmatched. This chain's CDR3 is CAWSGAGGPNEQFF. The CDR3 DNA reads TGTGCCTGGAGTGGAGCGGGGGGGCCCAATGAGCAGTTCTTC. The variable domain in full, completed from reference TRBV30 and TRBJ2-1, reads SQTIHQWPATLVQPVGSPLSLECTVEGTSNPNLYWYRQAAGRGLQLLFYSVGIGQISSEVPQNLSASRPQDRQFILSSKKLLLSDSGFYLCAWSGAGGPNEQFFGPGTRLTVL.

This clonotype has only a few counts. The genes are TRBV2 and TRBJ2-7; D is unclear. V was clipped by 8 bases and J by 3 bases, with 14 bases between them. Germline CDR1 is SNHLY and CDR2 is FYNNEI. This CDR3 contains 13 residues. The CDR3: CASAPDLNYEQYF. The CDR3 coding sequence is TGTGCCAGCGCGCCGGACCTGAACTACGAGCAGTACTTC.

CDR3 in DNA: TGTGCCAGCAGTAAAGGGATAGGGAGGGGGACTGAAGCTTTCTTT. This translates into CASSKGIGRGTEAFF. The chain combines TRBV27 with TRBJ1-1; D is perhaps TRBD1 (6 bases). V was trimmed by 5 bases and J by 5 bases, leaving 18 bases between them. Germline CDR1 and CDR2: MNHEY and SMNVEV (reference sequence). This CDR3 spans 15 amino acids.

The chain links TRBV5-1 to TRBJ2-1, with TRBD2 matching over 11 bases. The J segment lost 6 bases and the V segment lost 0 bases, leaving 8 bases of the junction unmatched. The CDR3 is made up of 17 amino acids. Germline CDR1 is SGHRS and CDR2 is YFSETQ. The CDR3 DNA follows: TGCGCCAGCAGCTTGGGCACTAGCGGGGGCCCCAGCAATGAGCAGTTCTTC. This encodes CASSLGTSGGPSNEQFF.

V gene TRBV28 combines with J gene TRBJ1-2; 9 nucleotides agree with TRBD1. Germline V gene lookup returns CDR1 MDHEN and CDR2 SYDVKM. V lost 6 bases to trimming and J lost 5 bases; unmatched junction nucleotides: 7. This CDR3 spans 14 amino acids. CDR3 loop: CASRIRQGGYGYTF. CDR3 in DNA: TGTGCCAGCAGAATCCGACAGGGGGGATATGGCTACACCTTC.

The rearrangement links TRBV2 to TRBJ1-5; TRBD1 is a possible D gene (5 bases). Deletions cut 7 bases from V and 3 bases from J, with 13 bases between. From germline, CDR1 is SNHLY and CDR2 FYNNEI. CDR3 length: 14 residues. Here the CDR3 reads CASMGVRDNQPQHF. In DNA, the CDR3 is TGTGCCAGCATGGGGGTGCGGGACAATCAGCCCCAGCATTTT. Variable domain in full (rest from reference TRBV2 and TRBJ1-5): EPEVTQTPSHQVTQMGQEVILRCVPISNHLYFYWYRQILGQKVEFLVSFYNNEISEKSEIFDDQFSVERPDGSNFTLKIRSTKLEDSAMYFCASMGVRDNQPQHFGDGTRLSIL.

This sequence joins TRBV5-1 and TRBJ1-3; 7 positions match TRBD1. J lost 2 bases, V lost 0 bases, and 8 bases had no gene match. Germline CDR1 and CDR2: SGHRS and YFSETQ. CDR3 length: 17 residues. In DNA form, the CDR3 reads TGCGCCAGCAGCTTGGAGACAGGGTCGGGTACTGGAAACACCATATATTTT. Translated, it gives CASSLETGSGTGNTIYF.